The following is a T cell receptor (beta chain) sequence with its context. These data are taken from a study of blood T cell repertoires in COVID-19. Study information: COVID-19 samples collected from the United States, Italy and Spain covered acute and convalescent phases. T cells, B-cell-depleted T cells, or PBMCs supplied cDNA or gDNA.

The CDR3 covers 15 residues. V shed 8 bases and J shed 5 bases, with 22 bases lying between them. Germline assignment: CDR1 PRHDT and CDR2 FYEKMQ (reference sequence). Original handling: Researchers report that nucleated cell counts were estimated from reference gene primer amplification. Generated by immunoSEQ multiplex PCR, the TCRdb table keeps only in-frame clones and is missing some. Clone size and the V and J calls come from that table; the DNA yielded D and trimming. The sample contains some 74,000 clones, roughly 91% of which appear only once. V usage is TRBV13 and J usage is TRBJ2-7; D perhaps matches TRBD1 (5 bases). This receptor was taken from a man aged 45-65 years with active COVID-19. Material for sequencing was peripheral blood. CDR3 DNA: TGTGCCAGCGGTCCTAGGGGCATCAGTTTCCACGAGCAGTACTTC. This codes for CASGPRGISFHEQYF.